This T cell receptor (beta chain) derives from a study of blood T cell repertoires in COVID-19. About the research overall: Collection of acute and convalescent COVID-19 samples took place in the United States, Italy and Spain. T cells, B-cell-depleted T cells, or PBMCs supplied cDNA or gDNA.

Germline-derived CDR1 and CDR2 are LNHDA and SQIVND (reference sequence). CDR3 length equals 13 residues. Losses at the gene ends were 8 bases for V and 4 bases for J; bases not matched to a gene: 4. As originally analysed: Nucleated cell counts were estimated from reference gene primer amplification. Profiling relied on immunoSEQ multiplex PCR, and the TCRdb table lists in-frame clones only, not all of them. The V and J calls and clone size were taken over from that table, and D and trimming were inferred from the DNA. The sample includes about 15,000 clones, approximately 90% of them seen just once.

The receptor was derived from a human donor with active COVID-19. The donor label of this sample is uncertain. The sequenced sample was peripheral blood. J is TRBJ1-1 and V is TRBV19, with 10 bases that match TRBD1. In DNA form, the CDR3 reads TGTGCCAGTCGACAGGGGGCGGCCACTGAAGCTTTCTTT. It codes for CASRQGAATEAFF. Variable domain in full (rest from reference TRBV19 and TRBJ1-1): DGGITQSPKYLFRKEGQNVTLSCEQNLNHDAMYWYRQDPGQGLRLIYYSQIVNDFQKGDIAEGYSVSREKKESFPLTVTSAQKNPTAFYLCASRQGAATEAFFGQGTRLTVV.